The sequence of this T cell receptor (beta chain) was determined in a study of shared clonotypes between healthy human individuals. General study results and limits: Rarefaction exposed incomplete sorted-subset sequencing despite large depth.

Regarding this clone: The antigen is undetermined.

Splitting of each subset's genomic DNA was done evenly across several immunoSEQ plates. Clones were read by immunoSEQ multiplex PCR, and TCRdb kept only the in-frame ones, dropping some. The sample shows a few million clones, around nine tenths of them seen only once. CDR1 is MNHEY, CDR2 SMNVEV, per germline (reference sequence). V was trimmed by 3 bases and J by 9 bases, leaving 13 bases between them. This CDR3 is built from 13 residues. The receptor comes from a man aged 18 to 35 in good health. V is TRBV27 and J is TRBJ2-3; D is possibly TRBD1 (5 bases). Sequenced material: naive CD4+ T cells sorted from blood. Regarding subset: CD45RA+ positively selected. As DNA, the CDR3 is TGTGCCAGCAGTTTTAACAGGTGGGCCACGCAGTATTTT. It translates to CASSFNRWATQYF.